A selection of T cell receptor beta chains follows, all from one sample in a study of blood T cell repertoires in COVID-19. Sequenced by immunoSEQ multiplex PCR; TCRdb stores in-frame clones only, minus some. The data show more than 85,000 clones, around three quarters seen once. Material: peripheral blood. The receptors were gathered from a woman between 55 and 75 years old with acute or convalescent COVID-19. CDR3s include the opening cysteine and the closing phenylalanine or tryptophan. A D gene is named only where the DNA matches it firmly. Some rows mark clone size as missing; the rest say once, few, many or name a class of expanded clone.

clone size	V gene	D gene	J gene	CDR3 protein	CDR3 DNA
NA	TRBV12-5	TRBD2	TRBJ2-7	CASGLSLYSTSGISYEQYF	TGTGCTAGTGGTTTGTCACTTTACTCGACTAGCGGGATCTCCTACGAGCAGTACTTC
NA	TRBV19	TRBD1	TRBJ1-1	CASSIGQGATEAFF	TGTGCCAGTAGTATCGGACAGGGGGCCACTGAAGCTTTCTTT
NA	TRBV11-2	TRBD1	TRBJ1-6	CASARGTVNSPLHF	TGTGCCAGCGCCCGCGGGACAGTTAATTCACCCCTCCACTTT
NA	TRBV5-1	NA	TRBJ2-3	CASRWTSGRTDTQYF	TGCGCCAGCAGGTGGACGAGCGGTCGCACAGATACGCAGTATTTT
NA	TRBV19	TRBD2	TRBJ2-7	CASSPQRGYAYEQYF	TGTGCCAGTAGTCCCCAGCGGGGGTACGCCTACGAGCAGTACTTC
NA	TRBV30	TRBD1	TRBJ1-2	CASGGRLDYGYTF	TGTGCCTCAGGGGGACGACTAGACTATGGCTACACCTTC
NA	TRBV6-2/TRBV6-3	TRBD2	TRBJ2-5	CASSPAGVAETQYF	TGTGCCAGCAGCCCAGCGGGGGTGGCGGAGACCCAGTACTTC
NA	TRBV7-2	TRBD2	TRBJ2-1	CASSIAGATYNEQFF	TGTGCCAGCAGCATAGCGGGGGCCACCTACAATGAGCAGTTCTTC
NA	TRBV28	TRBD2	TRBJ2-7	CASSLDLAGAVEQYF	TGTGCCAGCAGTTTGGATTTAGCGGGGGCCGTCGAGCAGTACTTC
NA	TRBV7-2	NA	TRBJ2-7	CASSLRLGRGANEQYF	TGTGCCAGCAGCTTACGGTTAGGTAGGGGCGCAAACGAGCAGTACTTC
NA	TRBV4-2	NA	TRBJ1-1	CASSQDGQVNTEAFF	TGTGCCAGCAGCCAAGATGGGCAGGTGAACACTGAAGCTTTCTTT
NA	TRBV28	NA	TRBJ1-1	CASSSQAEAFF	TGTGCCAGCAGTTCCCAGGCTGAAGCTTTCTTT
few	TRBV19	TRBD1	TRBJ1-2	CASSSTGTGGKYTF	TGTGCCAGTAGTAGTACCGGGACAGGGGGCAAATACACCTTC
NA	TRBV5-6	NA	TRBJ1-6	CASSLMPDYNSPLHF	TGTGCCAGCAGCTTGATGCCAGACTATAATTCACCCCTCCACTTT
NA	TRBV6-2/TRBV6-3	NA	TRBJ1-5	CASSSGQSFYSNQPQHF	TGTGCCAGCAGTTCCGGACAGAGTTTCTATAGCAATCAGCCCCAGCATTTT
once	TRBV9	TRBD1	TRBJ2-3	CASSVVNLYGAGGHTDTQYF	TGTGCCAGCAGCGTAGTTAACCTTTACGGGGCAGGGGGTCACACAGATACGCAGTATTTT
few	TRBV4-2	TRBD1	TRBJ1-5	CASSQERGQLNQPQHF	TGTGCCAGCAGCCAAGAAAGGGGACAGCTTAATCAGCCCCAGCATTTT
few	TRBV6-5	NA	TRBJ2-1	CASSQGGLRNEQFF	TGTGCCAGCAGCCAGGGGGGCTTGAGGAATGAGCAGTTCTTC